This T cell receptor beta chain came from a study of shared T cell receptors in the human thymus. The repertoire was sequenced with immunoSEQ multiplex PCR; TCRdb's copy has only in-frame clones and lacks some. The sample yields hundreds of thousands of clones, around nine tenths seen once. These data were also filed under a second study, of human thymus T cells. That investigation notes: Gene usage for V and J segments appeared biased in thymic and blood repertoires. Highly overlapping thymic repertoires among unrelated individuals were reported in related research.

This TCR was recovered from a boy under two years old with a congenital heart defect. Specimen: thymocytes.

CDR3 DNA: TGCGCCAGCAGCTTGATGTCCCACACAGGGGTCGAGCAGTACTTC. This encodes CASSLMSHTGVEQYF. The J gene is TRBJ2-7, the V gene TRBV5-1; 7 positions match TRBD1. Trimming took 1 base from V and 6 from J; bases not matched to a gene: 10. The CDR3 has 15 amino acids. The germline V gene encodes CDR1 SGHRS and CDR2 YFSETQ.